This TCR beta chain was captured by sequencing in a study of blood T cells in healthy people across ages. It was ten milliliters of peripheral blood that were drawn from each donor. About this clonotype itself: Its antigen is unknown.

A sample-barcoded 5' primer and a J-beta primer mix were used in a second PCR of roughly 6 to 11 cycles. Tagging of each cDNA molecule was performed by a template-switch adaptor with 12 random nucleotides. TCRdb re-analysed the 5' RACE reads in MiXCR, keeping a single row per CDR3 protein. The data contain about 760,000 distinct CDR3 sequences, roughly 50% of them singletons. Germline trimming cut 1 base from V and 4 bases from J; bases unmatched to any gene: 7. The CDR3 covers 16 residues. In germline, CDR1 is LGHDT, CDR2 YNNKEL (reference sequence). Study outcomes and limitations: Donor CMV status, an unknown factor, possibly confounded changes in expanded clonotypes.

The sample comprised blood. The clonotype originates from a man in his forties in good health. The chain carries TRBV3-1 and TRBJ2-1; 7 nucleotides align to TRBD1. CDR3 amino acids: CASSQARDRLYNEQFF. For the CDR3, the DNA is TGTGCCAGCAGCCAAGCCCGGGACAGACTATACAATGAGCAGTTCTTC.